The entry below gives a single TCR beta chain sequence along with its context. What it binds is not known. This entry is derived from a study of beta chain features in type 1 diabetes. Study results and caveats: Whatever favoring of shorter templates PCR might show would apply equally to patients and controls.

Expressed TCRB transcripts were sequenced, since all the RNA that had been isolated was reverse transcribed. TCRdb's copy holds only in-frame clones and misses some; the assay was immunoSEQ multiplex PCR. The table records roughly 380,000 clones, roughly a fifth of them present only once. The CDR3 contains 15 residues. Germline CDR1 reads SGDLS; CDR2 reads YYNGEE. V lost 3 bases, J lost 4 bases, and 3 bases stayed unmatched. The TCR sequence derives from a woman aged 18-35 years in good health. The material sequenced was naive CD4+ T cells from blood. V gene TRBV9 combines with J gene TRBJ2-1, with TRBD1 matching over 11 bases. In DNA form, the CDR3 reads TGTGCCAGCAGCGGGGGGACAGGGGGATACAATGAGCAGTTCTTC. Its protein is CASSGGTGGYNEQFF.